A single sample is the source of the 21 T cell receptor beta chains below, sequenced in a study of T cell clusters in autoimmune cytopenias. TRB was amplified from roughly 250 ng of peripheral blood genomic DNA per sample. TRB rearrangements were amplified by touch-down multiplex PCR with mixed TRB-A/B primers. TCRdb reanalyzed the multiplex PCR reads and collapses them to one entry per CDR3 protein, without DNA. The sample table includes 850 to 950 distinct CDR3 sequences. Sequenced material: peripheral blood. Every receptor here comes from a human donor with an autoimmune cytopenia or autoimmune hepatitis (not recorded which).

This clonotype shows up as medium-sized by frequency. The chain couples TRBV11-2 to TRBJ2-1; TCRdb's D call of TRBD2 is untestable without DNA. Germline V gene sequence: CDR1 SGHAT, CDR2 FQNNGV. This CDR3 comprises 16 residues. The chain's CDR3 is CASSSPGLAGGLEQFF.

This clonotype counts as medium-sized by frequency. This sequence joins TRBV9 and TRBJ2-1. The CDR3 covers 13 residues. CDR1 is SGDLS, CDR2 YYNGEE, per germline. The CDR3 region is CASSPSTSNEQFF.

This clonotype is called medium-sized based on its frequency. J is TRBJ2-1 and V is TRBV6-5. From germline, CDR1 is MNHEY and CDR2 SVGAGI. The CDR3 spans 13 residues. The CDR3 protein is CASSADGYNEQFF.

J is TRBJ1-1 and V is TRBV6-1. CDR1 MNHNS and CDR2 SASEGT come from the germline V gene. The CDR3 sequence is 14 residues long. CDR3 in amino acids: CASSLTWGGTEAFF.

This sequence joins TRBV6-2 or TRBV6-3 and TRBJ1-4. Germline V CDR1 and CDR2: MNHEY, SVGEGT. This CDR3 is 15 amino acids long. The CDR3 loop is CASSYSSGGWEKLFF.

Judged by frequency, this clonotype is medium-sized. V usage is TRBV7-2 and J usage is TRBJ2-2; the D call from TCRdb, TRBD2, cannot be confirmed without DNA. The CDR3 loop spans 14 amino acids. Germline V lookup: CDR1 SGHTA, CDR2 FQGNSA. CDR3 region: CASSLGRPAGELFF.

The chain couples TRBV4-2 to TRBJ2-6; lacking DNA, the TRBD1 call made by TCRdb goes unchecked. Germline loops: CDR1 LGHNA, CDR2 YNFKEQ. The CDR3 covers 16 residues. CDR3 sequence reads: CASSQEGGTGANVLTF.

This clonotype counts as medium-sized by frequency. This chain joins TRBV7-6 and TRBJ2-1; as DNA is missing, the TRBD1 call by TCRdb cannot be tested. This CDR3 has 17 amino acids. Germline assignment: CDR1 SGHVS and CDR2 FNYEAQ. The CDR3 spells CASSLAAGSRSYNEQFF.

Considering frequency, this clonotype is medium-sized (0.01 to 0.1%). The V call is TRBV15, the J call TRBJ2-5; with no DNA, the TCRdb D assignment of TRBD2 cannot be verified. The CDR3 extends over 16 amino acids. Germline V CDR1 and CDR2: LNHNV, YYDKDF (reference sequence). The CDR3 loop reads CATSRAWGGGVETQYF. Full variable domain (remainder filled in from reference TRBV15 and TRBJ2-5): DAMVIQNPRYQVTQFGKPVTLSCSQTLNHNVMYWYQQKSSQAPKLLFHYYDKDFNNEADTPDNFQSRRPNTSFCFLDIRSPGLGDTAMYLCATSRAWGGGVETQYFGPGTRLLVL.

This clonotype is classed as medium-sized by frequency. This chain joins TRBV27 and TRBJ2-3. The V gene's germline CDR1 is MNHEY and CDR2 SMNVEV (reference sequence). The CDR3 covers 13 residues. CDR3 sequence reads: CASSLGDTDTQYF.

The V call is TRBV7-8, the J call TRBJ2-1; TCRdb reports TRBD1, a call that lacks DNA to check it against. The germline gives CDR1 SGHVS, CDR2 FQNEAQ. This CDR3 is built from 15 residues. The CDR3 here is CASSLRALNYNEQFF.

This clonotype is labeled medium-sized based on frequency. V and J are TRBV11-2 and TRBJ2-3; TCRdb's D call of TRBD1 is untestable without DNA. The CDR3 loop spans 15 amino acids. Germline CDR1 is SGHAT and CDR2 is FQNNGV. CDR3 region: CASSSPLGGTDTQYF.

This clonotype is deemed medium-sized by its frequency. The J gene is TRBJ2-1, the V gene TRBV6-2 or TRBV6-3; TCRdb calls TRBD1, which cannot be checked without DNA. The CDR3 has 12 amino acids. Germline values: CDR1 MNHEY, CDR2 SVGEGT. The CDR3 sequence is CASRETGDEQFF.

Frequency places this clonotype as large. The chain couples TRBV6-5 to TRBJ2-5. The germline V gene encodes CDR1 MNHEY and CDR2 SVGAGI. This CDR3 is 11 amino acids long. The CDR3: CASSYSETQYF.

This clonotype registers medium-sized (0.01 to 0.1%) by frequency. The chain has TRBV11-1 and TRBJ2-1; TCRdb's D call of TRBD2 is untestable without DNA. In germline, CDR1 is SGHAT, CDR2 FQDESV (reference sequence). The length of the CDR3 is 12 residues. The CDR3 sequence is CASSLRGAEQFF. Variable domain in full (rest from reference TRBV11-1 and TRBJ2-1): EAEVAQSPRYKITEKSQAVAFWCDPISGHATLYWYRQILGQGPELLVQFQDESVVDDSQLPKDRFSAERLKGVDSTLKIQPAELGDSAMYLCASSLRGAEQFFGPGTRLTVL.

This clonotype is deemed medium-sized by its frequency. The chain is built from TRBV6-2 or TRBV6-3 and TRBJ2-3; TCRdb's D call, TRBD2, is unchecked because there is no DNA. CDR1 MNHEY and CDR2 SVGEGT come from the germline V gene. The CDR3 covers 16 residues. The CDR3 loop is CASSPSAGGTTDTQYF.

This clonotype shows up as medium-sized by frequency. The V gene is TRBV5-6, the J gene TRBJ2-1; TCRdb outputs TRBD2, but without DNA this stays unchecked. This CDR3 is 16 amino acids long. The germline V gene encodes CDR1 SGHDT and CDR2 YYEEEE. CDR3 sequence: CASNALAESSYNEQFF. The whole variable domain, filled in from reference TRBV5-6 and TRBJ2-1, reads DAGVTQSPTHLIKTRGQQVTLRCSPKSGHDTVSWYQQALGQGPQFIFQYYEEEERQRGNFPDRFSGHQFPNYSSELNVNALLLGDSALYLCASNALAESSYNEQFFGPGTRLTVL.

This clonotype is medium-sized (0.01 to 0.1%) by frequency. The rearrangement uses TRBV28 and TRBJ2-1; TCRdb selects TRBD2, and the lack of DNA leaves this call unchecked. This CDR3 spans 15 amino acids. Germline values: CDR1 MDHEN, CDR2 SYDVKM. The CDR3 is CASSTPAGGPWEQFF.

This clonotype registers medium-sized (0.01 to 0.1%) by frequency. The J gene is TRBJ1-2, the V gene TRBV18; without DNA, the TCRdb call of TRBD1 cannot be checked. The CDR3 covers 14 residues. Germline V lookup: CDR1 KGHSH, CDR2 LQKENI. The CDR3 spells CASSPRTRHYGYTF. Supplemented by reference TRBV18 and TRBJ1-2, the full variable domain reads NAGVMQNPRHLVRRRGQEARLRCSPMKGHSHVYWYRQLPEEGLKFMVYLQKENIIDESGMPKERFSAEFPKEGPSILRIQQVVRGDSAAYFCASSPRTRHYGYTFGSGTRLTVV.

The chain carries TRBV6-5 and TRBJ2-1; with no DNA, the TCRdb D assignment of TRBD2 cannot be verified. Germline V lookup: CDR1 MNHEY, CDR2 SVGAGI. This CDR3 contains 15 residues. The CDR3 protein is CASSPGLAGEGEQFF.

This clonotype is deemed medium-sized by its frequency. The chain combines TRBV7-9 with TRBJ2-3; TCRdb indicates TRBD2, and absent DNA this call remains unverified. Germline V gives CDR1 SEHNR, CDR2 FQNEAQ (reference sequence). This CDR3 has 13 amino acids. The CDR3 spells CASMRESTDTQYF.